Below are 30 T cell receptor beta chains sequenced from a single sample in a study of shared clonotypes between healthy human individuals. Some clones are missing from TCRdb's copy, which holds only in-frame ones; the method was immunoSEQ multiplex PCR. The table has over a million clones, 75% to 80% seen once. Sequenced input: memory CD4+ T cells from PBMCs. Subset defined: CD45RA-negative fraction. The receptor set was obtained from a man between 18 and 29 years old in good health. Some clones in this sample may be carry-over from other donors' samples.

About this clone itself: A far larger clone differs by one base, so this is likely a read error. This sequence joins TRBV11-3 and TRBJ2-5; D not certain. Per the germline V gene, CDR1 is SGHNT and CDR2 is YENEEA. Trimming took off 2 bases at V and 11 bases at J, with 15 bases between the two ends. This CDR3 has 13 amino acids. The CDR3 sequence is CASSLSGSGVQYF. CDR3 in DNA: TGTGCCAGCAGCTTATCGGGCTCGGGCGTGCAGTACTTC.

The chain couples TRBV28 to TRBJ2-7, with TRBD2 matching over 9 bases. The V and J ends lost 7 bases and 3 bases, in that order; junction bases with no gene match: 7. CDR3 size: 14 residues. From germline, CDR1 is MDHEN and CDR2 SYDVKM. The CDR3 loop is CASMSSGERYEQYF. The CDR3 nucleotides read TGTGCCAGCATGTCTAGCGGGGAGCGCTACGAGCAGTACTTC.

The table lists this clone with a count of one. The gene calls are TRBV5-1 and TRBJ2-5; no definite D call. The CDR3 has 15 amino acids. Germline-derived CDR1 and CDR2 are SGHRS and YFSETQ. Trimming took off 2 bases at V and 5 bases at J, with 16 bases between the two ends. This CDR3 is CASSFDLGFSETQYF. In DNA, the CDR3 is TGCGCCAGCAGCTTCGACCTAGGGTTTTCGGAGACCCAGTACTTC.

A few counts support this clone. The CDR3, as DNA: TGTGCCAGCAGTGACTCGGGAGAATTTTCCCAGTACTTC. Protein product: CASSDSGEFSQYF. The chain is built from TRBV2 and TRBJ2-5; D might be TRBD2 (6 bases). CDR1 is SNHLY and CDR2 is FYNNEI in the germline V gene. V shed 3 bases and J shed 9 bases, with 14 bases lying between them. The CDR3 totals 13 residues.

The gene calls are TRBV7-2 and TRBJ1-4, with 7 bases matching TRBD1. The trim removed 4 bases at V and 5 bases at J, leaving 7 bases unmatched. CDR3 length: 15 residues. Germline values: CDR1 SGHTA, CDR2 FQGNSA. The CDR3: CASSSRKTGNEKLFF. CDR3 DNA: TGTGCCAGCAGCTCCAGAAAGACAGGGAATGAAAAACTGTTTTTT.

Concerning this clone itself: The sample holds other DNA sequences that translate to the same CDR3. The CDR3 sequence is CASSRTSGSYNEQFF. CDR3 nucleotide sequence: TGTGCCAGCAGCCGGACTAGCGGTTCCTACAATGAGCAGTTCTTC. The V and J genes are TRBV5-4 and TRBJ2-1; 10 bases match TRBD2. Trimming removed 4 bases from V and 1 base from J; junction bases left unmatched: 2. Germline CDR1 and CDR2: SGHNT and YYREEE (reference sequence). The CDR3 contains 15 residues.

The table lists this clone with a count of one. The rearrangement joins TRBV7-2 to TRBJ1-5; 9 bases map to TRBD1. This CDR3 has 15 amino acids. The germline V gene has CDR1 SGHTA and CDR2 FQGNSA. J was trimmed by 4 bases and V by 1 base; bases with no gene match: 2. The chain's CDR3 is CASSLGGTGNQPQHF. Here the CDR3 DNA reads TGTGCCAGCAGCTTAGGAGGGACAGGGAATCAGCCCCAGCATTTT.

CDR3 sequence (DNA): TGCGCCAGCAGCGGCGGACACGGAGGATACGAGCAGTACTTC. Translated, it gives CASSGGHGGYEQYF. The gene calls are TRBV5-1 and TRBJ2-7; D may be TRBD1 or TRBD2 (5 bases each). Germline CDR1 is SGHRS and CDR2 is YFSETQ. The V end was cut by 4 bases, the J end by 4 bases, with 15 bases between. The CDR3 sequence is 14 residues long.

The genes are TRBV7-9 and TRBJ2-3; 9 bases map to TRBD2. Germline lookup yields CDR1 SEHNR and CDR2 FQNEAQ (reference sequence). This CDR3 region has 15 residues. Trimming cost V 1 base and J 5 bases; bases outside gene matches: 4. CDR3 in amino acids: CASSLVSGRIDTQYF. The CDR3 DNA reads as TGTGCCAGCAGCTTAGTAAGCGGGAGGATAGATACGCAGTATTTT.

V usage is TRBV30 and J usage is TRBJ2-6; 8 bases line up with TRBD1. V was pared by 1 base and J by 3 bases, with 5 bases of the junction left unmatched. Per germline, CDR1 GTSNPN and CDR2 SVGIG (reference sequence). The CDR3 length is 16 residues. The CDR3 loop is CAWSGQGAVGANVLTF. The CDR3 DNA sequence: TGTGCCTGGAGTGGTCAGGGGGCCGTTGGGGCCAACGTCCTGACTTTC.

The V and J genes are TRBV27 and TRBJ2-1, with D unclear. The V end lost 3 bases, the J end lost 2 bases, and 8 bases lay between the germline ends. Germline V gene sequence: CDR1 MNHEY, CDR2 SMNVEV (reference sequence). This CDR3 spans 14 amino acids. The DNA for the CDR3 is TGTGCCAGCAGTTTCTCCTCTCCCTACAATGAGCAGTTCTTC. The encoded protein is CASSFSSPYNEQFF.

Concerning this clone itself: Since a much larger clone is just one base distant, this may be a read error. The chain's CDR3 is CASSPGETQYF. CDR3 bases: TGTGCCAGCAGTCCAGGAGAGACCCAGTACTTC. The rearrangement joins TRBV6-1 to TRBJ2-5, with unresolved D. CDR1 is MNHNS and CDR2 is SASEGT in the germline V gene. Trimming pared 5 bases from V and 4 bases from J, leaving 5 bases between. The CDR3 extends over 11 amino acids.

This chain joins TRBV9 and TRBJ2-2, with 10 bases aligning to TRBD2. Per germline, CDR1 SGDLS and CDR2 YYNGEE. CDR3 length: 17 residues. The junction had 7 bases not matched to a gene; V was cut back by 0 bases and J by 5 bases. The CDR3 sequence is CASSVASGRAGTGELFF. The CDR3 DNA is TGTGCCAGCAGCGTAGCCAGCGGGAGGGCGGGAACCGGGGAGCTGTTTTTT.

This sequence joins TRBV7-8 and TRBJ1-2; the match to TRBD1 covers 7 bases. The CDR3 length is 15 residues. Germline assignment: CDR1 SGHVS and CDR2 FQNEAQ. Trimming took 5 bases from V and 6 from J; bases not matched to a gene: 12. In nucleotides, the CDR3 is TGTGCCAGCAGCCCCCAAAACAGGGGTGCGGATGGCTACACCTTC. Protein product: CASSPQNRGADGYTF. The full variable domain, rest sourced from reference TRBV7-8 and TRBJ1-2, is GAGVSQSPRYKVAKRGQDVALRCDPISGHVSLFWYQQALGQGPEFLTYFQNEAQLDKSGLPSDRFFAERPEGSVSTLKIQRTQQEDSAVYLCASSPQNRGADGYTFGSGTRLTVV.

CDR3 bases: TGTGCCACCAGCAGAGACGGCCAGAAGGAAAAACTGTTTTTT. Its translation is CATSRDGQKEKLFF. The rearrangement joins TRBV15 to TRBJ1-4, with no clear D. The CDR3 is made up of 14 amino acids. Germline CDR1 and CDR2: LNHNV and YYDKDF (reference sequence). Trimming took off 0 bases at V and 8 bases at J, with 10 bases between the two ends. The full variable domain, rest sourced from reference TRBV15 and TRBJ1-4, is DAMVIQNPRYQVTQFGKPVTLSCSQTLNHNVMYWYQQKSSQAPKLLFHYYDKDFNNEADTPDNFQSRRPNTSFCFLDIRSPGLGDTAMYLCATSRDGQKEKLFFGSGTQLSVL.

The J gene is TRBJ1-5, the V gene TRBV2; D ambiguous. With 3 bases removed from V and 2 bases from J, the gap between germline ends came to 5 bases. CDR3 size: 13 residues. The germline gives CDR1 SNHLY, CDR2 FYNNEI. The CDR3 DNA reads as TGTGCCAGCAGTGATAATGGCAATCAGCCCCAGCATTTT. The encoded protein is CASSDNGNQPQHF.

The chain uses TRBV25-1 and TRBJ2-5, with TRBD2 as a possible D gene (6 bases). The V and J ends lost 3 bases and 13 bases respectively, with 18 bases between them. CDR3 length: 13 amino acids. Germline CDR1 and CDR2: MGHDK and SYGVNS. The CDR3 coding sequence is TGTGCCAGCAGTGAGCCGGAGGGGTTCCCTCGGTACTTC. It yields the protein CASSEPEGFPRYF.

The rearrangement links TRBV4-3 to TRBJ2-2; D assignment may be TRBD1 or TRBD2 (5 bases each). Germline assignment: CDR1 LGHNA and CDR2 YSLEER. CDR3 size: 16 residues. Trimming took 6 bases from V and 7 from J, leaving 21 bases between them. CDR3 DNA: TGCGCCAGCAGAAGGGGACCGGATTCTACTGGCGGGGAGCTGTTTTTT. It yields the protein CASRRGPDSTGGELFF.

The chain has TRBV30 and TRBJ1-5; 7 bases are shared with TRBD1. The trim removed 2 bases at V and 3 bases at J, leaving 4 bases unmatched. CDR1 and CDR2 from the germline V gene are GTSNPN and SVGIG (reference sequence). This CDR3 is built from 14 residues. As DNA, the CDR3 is TGTGCCTGGAGTTTGGGACAGTACAATCAGCCCCAGCATTTT. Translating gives CAWSLGQYNQPQHF.

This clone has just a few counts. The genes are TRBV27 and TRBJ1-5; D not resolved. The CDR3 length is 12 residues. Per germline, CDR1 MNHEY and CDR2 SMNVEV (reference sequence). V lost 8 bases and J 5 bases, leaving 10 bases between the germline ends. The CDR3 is CASGQDYQPQHF. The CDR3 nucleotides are TGTGCCAGCGGGCAGGATTATCAGCCCCAGCATTTT.

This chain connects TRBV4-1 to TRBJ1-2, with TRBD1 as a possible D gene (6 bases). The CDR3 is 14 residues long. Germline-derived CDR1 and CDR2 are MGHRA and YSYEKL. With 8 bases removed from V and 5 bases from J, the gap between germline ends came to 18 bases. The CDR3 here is CASGTGTRPYGYTF. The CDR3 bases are TGCGCCAGCGGAACTGGGACACGGCCATATGGCTACACCTTC.

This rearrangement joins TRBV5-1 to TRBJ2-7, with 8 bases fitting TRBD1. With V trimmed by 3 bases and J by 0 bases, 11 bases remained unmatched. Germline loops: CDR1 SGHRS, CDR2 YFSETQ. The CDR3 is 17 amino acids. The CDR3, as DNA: TGCGCCAGCAGCTCTTACCCCAACAGGGGGGACTCCTACGAGCAGTACTTC. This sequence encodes CASSSYPNRGDSYEQYF. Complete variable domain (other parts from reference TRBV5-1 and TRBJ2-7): KAGVTQTPRYLIKTRGQQVTLSCSPISGHRSVSWYQQTPGQGLQFLFEYFSETQRNKGNFPGRFSGRQFSNSRSEMNVSTLELGDSALYLCASSSYPNRGDSYEQYFGPGTRLTVT.

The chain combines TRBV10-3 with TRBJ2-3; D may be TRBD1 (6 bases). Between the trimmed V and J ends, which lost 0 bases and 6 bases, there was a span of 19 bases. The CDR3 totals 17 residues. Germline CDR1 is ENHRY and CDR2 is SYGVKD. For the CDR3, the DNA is TGTGCCATCAGTGAGTCGGGAACAGGGTCAATTGCGGATACGCAGTATTTT. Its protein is CAISESGTGSIADTQYF.

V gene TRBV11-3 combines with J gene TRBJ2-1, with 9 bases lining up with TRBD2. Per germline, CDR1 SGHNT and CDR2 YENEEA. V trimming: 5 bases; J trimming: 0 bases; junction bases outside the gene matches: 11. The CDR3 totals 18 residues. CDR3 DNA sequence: TGTGCCAGCAGCCTAACTCTTAGCGGGAGCTACTCCTACAATGAGCAGTTCTTC. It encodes CASSLTLSGSYSYNEQFF.

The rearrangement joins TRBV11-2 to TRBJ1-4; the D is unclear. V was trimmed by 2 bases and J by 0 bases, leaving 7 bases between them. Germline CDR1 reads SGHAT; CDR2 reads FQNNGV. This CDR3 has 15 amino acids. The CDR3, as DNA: TGTGCCAGCAGCTTAAGGGTTGCAACTAATGAAAAACTGTTTTTT. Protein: CASSLRVATNEKLFF.

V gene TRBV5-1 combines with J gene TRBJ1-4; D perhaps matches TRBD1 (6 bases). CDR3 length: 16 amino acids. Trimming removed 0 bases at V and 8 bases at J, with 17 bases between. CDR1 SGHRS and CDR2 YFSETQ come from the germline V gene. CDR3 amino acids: CASSLANGGTGEKLFF. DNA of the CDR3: TGCGCCAGCAGCTTGGCCAATGGGGGTACAGGGGAAAAACTGTTTTTT.

CDR3 DNA sequence: TGTGCCAGCAGCTTATCCCGGACACCAAGCGTATCACCCCTCCACTTT. Amino acids: CASSLSRTPSVSPLHF. V and J are TRBV7-9 and TRBJ1-6; D is perhaps TRBD1 (5 bases). The CDR3 has 16 amino acids. Germline lookup yields CDR1 SEHNR and CDR2 FQNEAQ (reference sequence). V dropped 2 bases and J dropped 10 bases, with 18 bases sitting between them. Drawing the rest from reference TRBV7-9 and TRBJ1-6, the complete variable domain is DTGVSQNPRHKITKRGQNVTFRCDPISEHNRLYWYRQTLGQGPEFLTYFQNEAQLEKSRLLSDRFSAERPKGSFSTLEIQRTEQGDSAMYLCASSLSRTPSVSPLHFGNGTRLTVT.

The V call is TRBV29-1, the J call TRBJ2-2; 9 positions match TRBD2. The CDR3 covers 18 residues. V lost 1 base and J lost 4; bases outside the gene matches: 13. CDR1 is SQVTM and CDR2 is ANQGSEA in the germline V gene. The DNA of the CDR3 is TGCAGCGTTGAAGGCTGGCGGGAGGGCCAGAGTAGCACCGGGGAGCTGTTTTTT. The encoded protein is CSVEGWREGQSSTGELFF.

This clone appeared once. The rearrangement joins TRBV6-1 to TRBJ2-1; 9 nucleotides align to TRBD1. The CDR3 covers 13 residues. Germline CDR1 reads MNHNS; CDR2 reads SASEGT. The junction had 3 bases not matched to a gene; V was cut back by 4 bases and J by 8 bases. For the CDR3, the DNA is TGTGCCAGCAGTGGGGGACAGGGTTATGAGCAGTTCTTC. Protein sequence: CASSGGQGYEQFF.

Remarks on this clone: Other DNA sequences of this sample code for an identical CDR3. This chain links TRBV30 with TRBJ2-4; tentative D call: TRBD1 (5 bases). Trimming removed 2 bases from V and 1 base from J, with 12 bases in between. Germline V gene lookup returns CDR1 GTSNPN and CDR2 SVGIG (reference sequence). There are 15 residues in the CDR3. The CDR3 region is CAWSRGSSAKNIQYF. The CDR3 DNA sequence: TGTGCCTGGAGTAGGGGCTCGTCCGCCAAAAACATTCAGTACTTC.